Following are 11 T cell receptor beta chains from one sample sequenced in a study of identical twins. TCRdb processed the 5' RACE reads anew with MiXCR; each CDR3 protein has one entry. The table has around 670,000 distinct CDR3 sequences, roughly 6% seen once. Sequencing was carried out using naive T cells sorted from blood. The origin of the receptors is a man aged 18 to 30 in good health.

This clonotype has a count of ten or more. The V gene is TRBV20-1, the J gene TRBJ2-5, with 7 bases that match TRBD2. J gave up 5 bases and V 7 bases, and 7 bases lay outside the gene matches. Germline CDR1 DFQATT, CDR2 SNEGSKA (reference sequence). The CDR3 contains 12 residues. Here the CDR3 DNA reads TGCAGTGTGTACGGGAGGATGGAGACCCAGTACTTC. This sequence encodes CSVYGRMETQYF.

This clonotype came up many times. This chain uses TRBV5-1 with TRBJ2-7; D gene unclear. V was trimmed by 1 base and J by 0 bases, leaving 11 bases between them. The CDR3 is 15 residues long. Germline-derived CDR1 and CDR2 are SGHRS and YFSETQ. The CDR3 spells CASSLWTGSSYEQYF. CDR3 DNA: TGCGCCAGCAGCTTGTGGACCGGCAGCTCCTACGAGCAGTACTTC.

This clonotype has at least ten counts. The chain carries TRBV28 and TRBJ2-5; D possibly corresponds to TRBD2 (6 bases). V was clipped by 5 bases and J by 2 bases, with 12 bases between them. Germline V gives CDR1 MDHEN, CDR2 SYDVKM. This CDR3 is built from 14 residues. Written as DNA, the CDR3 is TGTGCCAGCAGTCCTCACGGGGGTCAAGAGACCCAGTACTTC. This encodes CASSPHGGQETQYF.

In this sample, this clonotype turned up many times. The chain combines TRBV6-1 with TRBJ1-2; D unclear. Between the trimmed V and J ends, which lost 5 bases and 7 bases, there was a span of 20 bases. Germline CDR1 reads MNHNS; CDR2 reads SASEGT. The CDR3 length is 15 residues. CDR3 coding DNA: TGTGCCAGCAGTCGCTACACGAATCTTTGGGCTGGCTACACCTTC. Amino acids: CASSRYTNLWAGYTF.

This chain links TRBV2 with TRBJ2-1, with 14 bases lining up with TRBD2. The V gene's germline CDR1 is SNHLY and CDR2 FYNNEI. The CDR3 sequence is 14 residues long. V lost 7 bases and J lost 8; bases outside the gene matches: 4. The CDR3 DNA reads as TGTGCCAGCAAGGGGACTAGCGGGAGAGATGAGCAGTTCTTC. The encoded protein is CASKGTSGRDEQFF.

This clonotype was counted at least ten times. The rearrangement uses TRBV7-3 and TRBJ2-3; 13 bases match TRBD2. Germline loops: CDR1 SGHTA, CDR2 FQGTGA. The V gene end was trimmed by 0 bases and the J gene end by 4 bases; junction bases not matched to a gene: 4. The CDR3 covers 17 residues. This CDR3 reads CASSLTRLAGGPDTQYF. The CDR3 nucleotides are TGTGCCAGCAGCTTAACGCGACTAGCGGGAGGCCCAGATACGCAGTATTTT. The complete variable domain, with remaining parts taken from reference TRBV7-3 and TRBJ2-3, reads GAGVSQTPSNKVTEKGKYVELRCDPISGHTALYWYRQSLGQGPEFLIYFQGTGAADDSGLPNDRFFAVRPEGSVSTLKIQRTERGDSAVYLCASSLTRLAGGPDTQYFGPGTRLTVL.

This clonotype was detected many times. The CDR3 spells CASRQGISGYTF. DNA for the CDR3: TGTGCCAGCCGACAGGGAATTTCGGGCTACACCTTC. This sequence joins TRBV12-3 or TRBV12-4 and TRBJ1-2; TRBD1 agrees at 7 bases. Trimming cost V 8 bases and J 8 bases; bases outside gene matches: 8. This CDR3 contains 12 residues.

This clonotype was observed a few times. As DNA, the CDR3 is TGCAGTGCTCCGAACTCCGGGACAGAAACCATCTATAGCACAGATACGCAGTATTTT. Protein product: CSAPNSGTETIYSTDTQYF. This sequence joins TRBV20-1 and TRBJ2-3, with 7 bases matching TRBD1. Trimming removed 5 bases from V and 0 bases from J; junction bases left unmatched: 20. The germline V gene encodes CDR1 DFQATT and CDR2 SNEGSKA (reference sequence). The CDR3 runs to 19 residues.

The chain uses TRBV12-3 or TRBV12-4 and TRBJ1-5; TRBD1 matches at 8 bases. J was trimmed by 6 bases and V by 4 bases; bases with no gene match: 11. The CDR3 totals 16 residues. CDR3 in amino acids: CASSSQGAGFLQPQHF. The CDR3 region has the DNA TGTGCCAGCAGTTCCCAGGGGGCCGGTTTTCTTCAGCCCCAGCATTTT.

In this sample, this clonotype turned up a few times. CDR3 DNA: TGCGCCAGCAACAGGGACATCCAAGAGACCCAGTACTTC. It codes for CASNRDIQETQYF. The chain carries TRBV5-1 and TRBJ2-5, with D possibly being TRBD1 (6 bases). The germline gives CDR1 SGHRS, CDR2 YFSETQ. Between the trimmed V and J ends, which lost 6 bases and 1 base, there was a span of 10 bases. The CDR3 extends over 13 amino acids.

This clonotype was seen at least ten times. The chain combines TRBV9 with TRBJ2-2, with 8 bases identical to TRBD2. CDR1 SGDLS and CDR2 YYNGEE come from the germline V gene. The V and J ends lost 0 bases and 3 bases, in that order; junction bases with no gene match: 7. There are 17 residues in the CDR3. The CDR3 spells CASSVANPGRDTGELFF. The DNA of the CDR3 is TGTGCCAGCAGCGTAGCTAACCCCGGGAGGGACACCGGGGAGCTGTTTTTT.